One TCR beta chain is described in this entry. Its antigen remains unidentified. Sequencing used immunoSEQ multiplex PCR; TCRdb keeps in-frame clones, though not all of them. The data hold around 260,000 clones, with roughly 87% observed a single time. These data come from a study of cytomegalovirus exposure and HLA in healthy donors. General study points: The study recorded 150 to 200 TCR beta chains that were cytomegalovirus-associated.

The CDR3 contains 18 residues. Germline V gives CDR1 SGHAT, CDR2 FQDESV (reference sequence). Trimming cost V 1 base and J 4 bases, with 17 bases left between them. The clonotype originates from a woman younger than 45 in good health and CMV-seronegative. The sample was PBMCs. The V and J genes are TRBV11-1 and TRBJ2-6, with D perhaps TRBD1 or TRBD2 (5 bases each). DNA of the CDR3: TGTGCCAGCAGCTTAGGCCGGGACGGCCTTAGAGGGGCCAACGTCCTGACTTTC. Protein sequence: CASSLGRDGLRGANVLTF.